This TCR beta chain was sequenced during a study of blood T cell repertoires in COVID-19. Study-level background: Researchers got acute and convalescent COVID-19 samples from the United States, Italy and Spain. Nucleic acid was either cDNA or gDNA, and it came from T cells, B-cell-depleted T cells, or PBMCs.

Study processing details: Scientists estimated how many nucleated cells there were by amplifying reference gene primers. Sequencing was performed with immunoSEQ multiplex PCR; in TCRdb, only in-frame clones are kept and a portion is missing. Clonal size and the V and J genes are those of that table, whereas D and trimming came from the DNA. The sample carries about 140,000 clones, approximately 87% recorded once. This CDR3 contains 14 residues. Trimming removed 4 bases from V and 1 base from J, with 8 bases in between. CDR1 and CDR2 from the germline V gene are SGHTS and YDEGEE. The sequence was obtained from a woman in her thirties or forties with acute or convalescent COVID-19. V usage is TRBV5-8 and J usage is TRBJ2-2, with D uncertain. Sequencing input: peripheral blood. In DNA, the CDR3 is TGTGCCAGCAGCCAACCAGGGAACACCGGGGAGCTGTTTTTT. It is translated as CASSQPGNTGELFF.